Presented here are 5 T cell receptor beta chains from one specimen sequenced in a study of technical replicates of blood from four donors. Generated by immunoSEQ multiplex PCR, the TCRdb table keeps only in-frame clones and is missing some. The repertoire holds 95,000 to 100,000 clones, with nearly 96% as singletons. Sequencing was done on a sample of T cells isolated from PBMCs. These receptor sequences come from a human donor in good health.

The CDR3 loop is CASRQGTVSGGNTEAFF. The CDR3 DNA follows: TGTGCCAGCAGACAAGGGACAGTCAGTGGGGGGAACACTGAAGCTTTCTTT. This rearrangement joins TRBV28 to TRBJ1-1; 7 nucleotides match TRBD1. Germline-derived CDR1 and CDR2 are MDHEN and SYDVKM. The J segment lost 1 base and the V segment lost 6 bases, leaving 14 bases of the junction unmatched. The CDR3 has 17 residues.

The rearrangement uses TRBV11-3 and TRBJ2-7; maybe TRBD2 (6 bases). Per the germline V gene, CDR1 is SGHNT and CDR2 is YENEEA. This CDR3 contains 15 residues. Between the trimmed V and J ends, which lost 4 bases and 5 bases, there was a span of 18 bases. In nucleotides, the CDR3 is TGTGCCAGCAGCTGGGTGTCGGGGAGGCACCACGAGCAGTACTTC. Translating gives CASSWVSGRHHEQYF.

The V call is TRBV11-2, the J call TRBJ1-5, with 8 bases fitting TRBD1. The CDR3 spans 16 residues. Germline CDR1 and CDR2: SGHAT and FQNNGV. Losses at the gene ends were 4 bases for V and 1 base for J; bases not matched to a gene: 6. CDR3 in amino acids: CASSSGRGRSNQPQHF. CDR3 sequence (DNA): TGTGCCAGCAGCTCAGGCAGGGGGCGCAGCAATCAGCCCCAGCATTTT.

The chain couples TRBV28 to TRBJ2-1; 13 positions match TRBD2. Trimming removed 6 bases from V and 6 bases from J; junction bases left unmatched: 5. CDR1 is MDHEN and CDR2 is SYDVKM in the germline V gene. This CDR3 is built from 15 residues. The CDR3 reads CASSVTSGGPNEQFF. The CDR3 DNA follows: TGTGCCAGCAGCGTGACTAGCGGGGGGCCCAATGAGCAGTTCTTC. Full variable domain (remainder filled in from reference TRBV28 and TRBJ2-1): DVKVTQSSRYLVKRTGEKVFLECVQDMDHENMFWYRQDPGLGLRLIYFSYDVKMKEKGDIPEGYSVSREKKERFSLILESASTNQTSMYLCASSVTSGGPNEQFFGPGTRLTVL.

Written as DNA, the CDR3 is TGTGCCAGCGGATCCCGGGACTTTCGCGGCTACACCTTC. As protein: CASGSRDFRGYTF. This rearrangement joins TRBV2 to TRBJ1-2, with D maybe TRBD1 (5 bases). The V gene's germline CDR1 is SNHLY and CDR2 FYNNEI. The CDR3 extends over 13 amino acids. V lost 8 bases to trimming and J lost 8 bases, with 18 bases between them.